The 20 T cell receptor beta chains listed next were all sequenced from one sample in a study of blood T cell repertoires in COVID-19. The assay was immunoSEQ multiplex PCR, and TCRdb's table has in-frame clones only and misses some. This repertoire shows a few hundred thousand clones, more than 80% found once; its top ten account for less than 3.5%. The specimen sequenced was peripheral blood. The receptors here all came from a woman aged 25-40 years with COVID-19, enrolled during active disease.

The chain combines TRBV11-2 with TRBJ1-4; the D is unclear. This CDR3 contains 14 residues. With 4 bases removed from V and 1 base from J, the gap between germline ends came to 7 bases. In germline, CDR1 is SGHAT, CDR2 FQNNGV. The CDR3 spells CASSSGLTNEKLFF. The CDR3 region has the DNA TGTGCCAGCAGCTCAGGACTAACTAATGAAAAACTGTTTTTT.

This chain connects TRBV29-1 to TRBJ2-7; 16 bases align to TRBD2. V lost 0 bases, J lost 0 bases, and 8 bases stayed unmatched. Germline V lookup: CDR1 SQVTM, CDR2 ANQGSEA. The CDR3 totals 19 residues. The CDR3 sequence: CSVEDWGLAGGRSSYEQYV. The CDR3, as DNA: TGCAGCGTTGAAGATTGGGGACTAGCGGGAGGGAGGAGCTCCTACGAGCAGTACGTC.

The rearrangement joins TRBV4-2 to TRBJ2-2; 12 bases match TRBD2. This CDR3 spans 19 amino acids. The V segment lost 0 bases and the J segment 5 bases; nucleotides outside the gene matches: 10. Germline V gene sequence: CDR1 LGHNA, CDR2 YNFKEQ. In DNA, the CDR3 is TGTGCCAGCAGCCAAGATTGGTTAGGGACTAGCGGGCTTACCGGGGAGCTGTTTTTT. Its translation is CASSQDWLGTSGLTGELFF.

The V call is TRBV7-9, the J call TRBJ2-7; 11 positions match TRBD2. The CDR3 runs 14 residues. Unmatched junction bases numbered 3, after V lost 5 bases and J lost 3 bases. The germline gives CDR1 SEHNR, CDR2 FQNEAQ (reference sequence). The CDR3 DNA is TGTGCCAGCAGCCAACTAGCGGGGGTCTACGAGCAGTACTTC. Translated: CASSQLAGVYEQYF. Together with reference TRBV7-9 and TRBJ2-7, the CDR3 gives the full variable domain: DTGVSQNPRHKITKRGQNVTFRCDPISEHNRLYWYRQTLGQGPEFLTYFQNEAQLEKSRLLSDRFSAERPKGSFSTLEIQRTEQGDSAMYLCASSQLAGVYEQYFGPGTRLTVT.

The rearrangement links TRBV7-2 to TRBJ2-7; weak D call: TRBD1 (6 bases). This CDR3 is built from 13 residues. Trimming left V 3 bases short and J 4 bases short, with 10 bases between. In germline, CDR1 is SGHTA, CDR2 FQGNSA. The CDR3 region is CASSFMRGYEQYV. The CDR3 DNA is TGTGCCAGCAGCTTTATGAGGGGGTACGAGCAGTACGTC.

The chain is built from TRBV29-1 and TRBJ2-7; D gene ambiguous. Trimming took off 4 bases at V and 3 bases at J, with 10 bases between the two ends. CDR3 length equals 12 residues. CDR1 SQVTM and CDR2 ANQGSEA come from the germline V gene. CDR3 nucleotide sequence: TGCAGCGTTGTGCTGCCGGTCTACGAGCAGTACTTC. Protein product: CSVVLPVYEQYF.

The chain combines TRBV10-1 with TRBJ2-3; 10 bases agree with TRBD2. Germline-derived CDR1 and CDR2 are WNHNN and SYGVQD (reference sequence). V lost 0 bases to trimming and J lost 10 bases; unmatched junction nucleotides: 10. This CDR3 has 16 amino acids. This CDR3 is CASSESVPSGRIPQYF. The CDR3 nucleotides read TGCGCCAGCAGTGAGTCGGTCCCTAGCGGGAGAATTCCGCAGTATTTT.

The CDR3 bases are TGTGCCAGCAGCTTGCGAAGTCCGGGACAGATAGTCATTACCTATAATTCACCCCTCCACTTT. Its protein is CASSLRSPGQIVITYNSPLHF. The V and J genes are TRBV7-8 and TRBJ1-6; 7 positions match TRBD1. CDR3 length: 21 amino acids. Germline V lookup: CDR1 SGHVS, CDR2 FQNEAQ. The trim removed 3 bases at V and 2 bases at J, leaving 19 bases unmatched.

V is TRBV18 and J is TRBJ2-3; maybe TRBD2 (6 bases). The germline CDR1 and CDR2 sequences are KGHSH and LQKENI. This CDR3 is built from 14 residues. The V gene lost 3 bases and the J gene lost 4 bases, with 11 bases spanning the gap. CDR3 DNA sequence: TGTGCCAGCTCACCCGGAGGGGAGGCAGATACGCAGTATTTT. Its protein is CASSPGGEADTQYF.

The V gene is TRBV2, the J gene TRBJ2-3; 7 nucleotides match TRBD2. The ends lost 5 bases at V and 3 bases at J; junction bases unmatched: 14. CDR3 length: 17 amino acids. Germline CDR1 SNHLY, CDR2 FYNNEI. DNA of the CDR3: TGTGCCAGCAGTTACACCCGGACTAGGAGCGGTACAGATACGCAGTATTTT. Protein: CASSYTRTRSGTDTQYF.

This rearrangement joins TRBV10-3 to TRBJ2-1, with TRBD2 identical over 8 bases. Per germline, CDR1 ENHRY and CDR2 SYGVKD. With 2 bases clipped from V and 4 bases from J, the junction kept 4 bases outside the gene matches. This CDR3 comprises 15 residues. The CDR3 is CAISEQASGYNEQFF. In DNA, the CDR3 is TGTGCCATCAGTGAGCAGGCTAGCGGGTACAATGAGCAGTTCTTC.

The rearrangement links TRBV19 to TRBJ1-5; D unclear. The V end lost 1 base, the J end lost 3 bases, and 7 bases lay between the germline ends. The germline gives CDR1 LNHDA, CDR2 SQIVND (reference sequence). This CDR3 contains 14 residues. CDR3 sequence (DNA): TGTGCCAGTAGTATAGCCCGGGACAATCAGCCCCAGCATTTT. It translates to CASSIARDNQPQHF.

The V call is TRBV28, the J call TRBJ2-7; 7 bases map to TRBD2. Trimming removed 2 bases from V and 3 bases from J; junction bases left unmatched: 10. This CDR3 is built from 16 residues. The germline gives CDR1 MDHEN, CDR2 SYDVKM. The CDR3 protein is CASSLRPGGSFYEQYF. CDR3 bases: TGTGCCAGCAGTTTACGTCCGGGGGGATCGTTCTACGAGCAGTACTTC.

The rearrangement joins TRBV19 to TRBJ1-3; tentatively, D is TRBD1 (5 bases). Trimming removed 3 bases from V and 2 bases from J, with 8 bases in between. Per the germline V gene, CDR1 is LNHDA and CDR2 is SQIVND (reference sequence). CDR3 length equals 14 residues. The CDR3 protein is CASSIRTTGNTIYF. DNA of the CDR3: TGTGCCAGTAGTATTCGGACAACTGGAAACACCATATATTTT.

CDR3 DNA sequence: TGCAGCGCCCCCCGGATCGGCGGGGTCAACAATGAGCAGTTCTTC. Translation gives CSAPRIGGVNNEQFF. The gene calls are TRBV29-1 and TRBJ2-1; tentative D call: TRBD2 (6 bases). Germline V gene sequence: CDR1 SQVTM, CDR2 ANQGSEA. Trimming left V 7 bases short and J 5 bases short, with 21 bases between. The CDR3 is 15 residues long.

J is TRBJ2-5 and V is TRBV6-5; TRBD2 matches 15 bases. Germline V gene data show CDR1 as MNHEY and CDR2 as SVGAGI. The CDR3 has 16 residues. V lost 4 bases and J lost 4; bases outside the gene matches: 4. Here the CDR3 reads CASSFGLAGGGETQYF. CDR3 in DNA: TGTGCCAGCAGTTTTGGACTAGCGGGAGGGGGAGAGACCCAGTACTTC.

As DNA, the CDR3 is TGTGCCATCAGTGATATGGCAGGGATGAACACTGAAGCTTTCTTT. Its protein is CAISDMAGMNTEAFF. This chain links TRBV10-3 with TRBJ1-1; D is possibly TRBD1 (5 bases). The CDR3 spans 15 residues. Trimming stripped 3 bases from V and 0 bases from J, with 11 bases between. Germline values: CDR1 ENHRY, CDR2 SYGVKD.

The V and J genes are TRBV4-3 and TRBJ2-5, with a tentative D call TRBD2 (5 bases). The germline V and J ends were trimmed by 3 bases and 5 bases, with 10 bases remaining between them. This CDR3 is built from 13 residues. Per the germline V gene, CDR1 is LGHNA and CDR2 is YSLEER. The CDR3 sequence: CASSQGPGETQYF. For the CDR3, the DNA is TGCGCCAGCAGCCAGGGCCCGGGGGAGACCCAGTACTTC.

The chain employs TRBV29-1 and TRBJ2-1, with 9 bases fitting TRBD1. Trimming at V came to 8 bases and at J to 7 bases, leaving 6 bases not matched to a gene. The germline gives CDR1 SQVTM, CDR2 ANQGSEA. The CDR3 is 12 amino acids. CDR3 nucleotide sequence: TGCAGCAGCCGGGACAGGGAAAATGAGCAGTTCTTC. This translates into CSSRDRENEQFF.

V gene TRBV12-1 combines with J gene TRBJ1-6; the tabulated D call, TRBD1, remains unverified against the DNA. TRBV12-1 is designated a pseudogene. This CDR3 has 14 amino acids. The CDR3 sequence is CASSDTGEIRPLHF. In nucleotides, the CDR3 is TGTGCCAGCAGCGATACAGGGGAGATTCGACCCCTCCACTTT.